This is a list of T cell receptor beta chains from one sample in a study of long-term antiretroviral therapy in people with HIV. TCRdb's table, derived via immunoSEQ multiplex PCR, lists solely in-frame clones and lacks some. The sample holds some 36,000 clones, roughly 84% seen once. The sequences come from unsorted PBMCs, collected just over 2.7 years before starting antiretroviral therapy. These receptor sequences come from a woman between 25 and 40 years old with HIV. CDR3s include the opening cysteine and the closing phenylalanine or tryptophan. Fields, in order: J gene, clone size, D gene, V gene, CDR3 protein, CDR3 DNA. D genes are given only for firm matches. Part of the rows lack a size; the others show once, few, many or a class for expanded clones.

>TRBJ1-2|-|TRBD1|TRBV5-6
CASSLSRDRGYTF
TGTGCCAGCAGCTTGTCTCGGGACAGGGGTTACACCTTC
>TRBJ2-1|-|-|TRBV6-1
CASSEDWNSYNEQFF
TGTGCCAGCAGTGAGGACTGGAACTCCTACAATGAGCAGTTCTTC
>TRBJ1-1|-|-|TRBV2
CASSELVDTEAFF
TGTGCCAGCAGTGAATTGGTGGACACTGAAGCTTTCTTT
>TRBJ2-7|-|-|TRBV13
CASSITRGSPYEQYF
TGTGCCAGCAGCATAACCAGGGGATCTCCCTACGAGCAGTACTTC
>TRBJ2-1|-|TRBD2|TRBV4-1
CASSQAGGGNEQFF
TGCGCCAGCAGCCAAGCGGGGGGGGGCAATGAGCAGTTCTTC
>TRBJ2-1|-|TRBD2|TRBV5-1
CASSLPAAGGPSLTNQFF
TGCGCCAGCAGCTTACCAGCTGCGGGGGGGCCTTCTTTGACGAACCAGTTCTTC
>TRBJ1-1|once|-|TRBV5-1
CASSSTGTYTEAFF
TGCGCCAGCAGCTCCACAGGGACCTACACTGAAGCTTTCTTT
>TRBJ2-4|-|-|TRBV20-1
CSVRLKNIQYF
TGCAGTGTCAGGCTGAAAAACATTCAGTACTTC
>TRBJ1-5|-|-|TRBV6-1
CASSEDAGQKPQHF
TGTGCCAGCAGTGAAGATGCAGGGCAGAAGCCCCAGCATTTT
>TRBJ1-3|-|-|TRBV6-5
CASRRTELGNTIYF
TGTGCCAGCAGACGGACAGAACTTGGAAACACCATATATTTT
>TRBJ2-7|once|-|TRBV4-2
CASSQGVSYEQYF
TGTGCCAGCAGCCAAGGAGTGTCCTACGAGCAGTACTTC
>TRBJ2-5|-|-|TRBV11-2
CASSSGRKETQYF
TGTGCCAGCAGTTCCGGACGGAAAGAGACCCAGTACTTC
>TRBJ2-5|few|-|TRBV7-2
CASSASRETQYF
TGTGCCAGCAGCGCCTCCCGGGAGACCCAGTACTTC
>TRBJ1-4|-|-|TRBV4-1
CASSQDGRGYEKLFF
TGCGCCAGCAGCCAAGATGGCAGGGGTTATGAAAAACTGTTTTTT
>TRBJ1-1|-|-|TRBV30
CAWSVLRTEAFF
TGTGCCTGGAGTGTCCTGCGGACTGAAGCTTTCTTT
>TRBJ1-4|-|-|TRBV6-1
CASSEAAQGGGEKLFF
TGTGCCAGCAGTGAAGCGGCTCAGGGAGGAGGTGAAAAACTGTTTTTT
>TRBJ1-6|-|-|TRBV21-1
CAGPVDRVINSPLHF
TGTGCCGGCCCCGTGGACAGGGTAATTAATTCACCCCTCCACTTT
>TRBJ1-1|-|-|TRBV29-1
CSVEEGKNTEAFF
TGCAGCGTTGAAGAGGGAAAGAACACTGAAGCTTTCTTT
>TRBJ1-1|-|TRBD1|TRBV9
CASSAQRDRGEAFF
TGTGCCAGCAGCGCGCAGAGAGACAGGGGTGAAGCTTTCTTT
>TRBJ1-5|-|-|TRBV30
CAWSVGDGGYSNQPQHF
TGTGCCTGGAGTGTAGGGGATGGGGGGTATAGCAATCAGCCCCAGCATTTT
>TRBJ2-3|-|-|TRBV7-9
CASSLKGEFTDTQYF
TGTGCCAGCAGTCTCAAGGGGGAATTCACAGATACGCAGTATTTT
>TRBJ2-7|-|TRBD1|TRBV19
CASSVTGTGGNEQYF
TGTGCCAGTAGCGTAACCGGGACAGGGGGCAACGAGCAGTACTTC
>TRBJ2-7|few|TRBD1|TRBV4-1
CASSHPGQGIYEQYF
TGCGCCAGCAGCCATCCGGGACAGGGTATCTACGAGCAGTACTTC
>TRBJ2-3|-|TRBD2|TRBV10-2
CASSDLAGEDTQYF
TGCGCCAGCAGTGATTTAGCGGGGGAGGATACGCAGTATTTT
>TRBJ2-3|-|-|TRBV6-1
CASSPREGTDTQYF
TGTGCCAGCAGTCCACGAGAAGGCACAGATACGCAGTATTTT
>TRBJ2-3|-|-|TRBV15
CATSSTGLPTDTQYF
TGTGCCACCAGCAGTACCGGGCTTCCCACAGATACGCAGTATTTT
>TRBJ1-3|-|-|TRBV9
CASSDQSNSGNTIYF
TGTGCCAGCAGCGATCAAAGTAACTCTGGAAACACCATATATTTT
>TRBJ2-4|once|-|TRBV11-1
CASSNDLAKNIQYF
TGTGCCAGCAGCAACGACCTAGCCAAAAACATTCAGTACTTC
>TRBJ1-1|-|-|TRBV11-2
CASTPVGGLTEAFF
TGTGCCAGCACCCCCGTCGGAGGGCTCACTGAAGCTTTCTTT